A single sample gave rise to the 9 T cell receptor beta chains below, sequenced in a study of early stage breast cancer tumors. TCRdb's table, derived via immunoSEQ multiplex PCR, lists solely in-frame clones and lacks some. The data hold approximately 70,000 clones, with 80% observed a single time. The sequenced sample was blood. These receptors all stem from a person aged 35 to 50 with breast cancer.

V usage is TRBV2 and J usage is TRBJ2-7; 7 bases map to TRBD1. This CDR3 spans 15 amino acids. The V gene end was trimmed by 5 bases and the J gene end by 4 bases; junction bases not matched to a gene: 11. Per the germline V gene, CDR1 is SNHLY and CDR2 is FYNNEI. CDR3 DNA sequence: TGTGCCAGCAGTAGAAAGACAGGGAACGGGTACGAGCAGTACTTC. The encoded protein is CASSRKTGNGYEQYF.

V usage is TRBV7-9 and J usage is TRBJ2-7, with TRBD2 matching over 14 bases. This CDR3 region has 18 residues. The germline V gene encodes CDR1 SEHNR and CDR2 FQNEAQ (reference sequence). V shed 5 bases, J shed 2 bases, and the junction held 11 bases outside the gene matches. The CDR3 DNA reads as TGTGCCAGCAGCCCCGGGACTAGCGGGAGCTTAACCCCCTACGAGCAGTACTTC. Amino acid sequence: CASSPGTSGSLTPYEQYF.

V is TRBV30 and J is TRBJ1-5; D unclear. Between the trimmed V and J ends, which lost 0 bases and 8 bases, there was a span of 8 bases. This CDR3 has 12 residues. From germline, CDR1 is GTSNPN and CDR2 SVGIG (reference sequence). CDR3 nucleotide sequence: TGTGCCTGGAGTGTCCCTTTGAAGCCCCAGCATTTT. Protein sequence: CAWSVPLKPQHF. The full variable domain, its missing parts supplied by reference TRBV30 and TRBJ1-5, is SQTIHQWPATLVQPVGSPLSLECTVEGTSNPNLYWYRQAAGRGLQLLFYSVGIGQISSEVPQNLSASRPQDRQFILSSKKLLLSDSGFYLCAWSVPLKPQHFGDGTRLSIL.

The CDR3 DNA is TGTGCCATGTTACCCGAGACCCAGTACTTC. This translates into CAMLPETQYF. The chain combines TRBV19 with TRBJ2-5, with D hard to call. The ends were cut back, 10 bases at V and 5 bases at J, with 8 bases in the middle. The CDR3 extends over 10 amino acids. Germline lookup yields CDR1 LNHDA and CDR2 SQIVND (reference sequence).

This chain connects TRBV6-6 to TRBJ2-3; weak D call: TRBD2 (5 bases). The CDR3 is 14 amino acids. Germline V gene lookup returns CDR1 MNHNY and CDR2 SVGAGI (reference sequence). Between the trimmed V and J ends, which lost 9 bases and 2 bases, there was a span of 15 bases. CDR3 loop: CASSVGGSTDTQYF. The CDR3, as DNA: TGTGCCAGTAGCGTCGGAGGCTCCACAGATACGCAGTATTTT.

The chain has TRBV29-1 and TRBJ2-1; D unclear. V was pared by 0 bases and J by 5 bases, with 11 bases between. Germline V gene data show CDR1 as SQVTM and CDR2 as ANQGSEA. This CDR3 spans 14 amino acids. CDR3 sequence (DNA): TGCAGCGTTGAAGATCGAGACCTACACAATGAGCAGTTCTTC. It translates to CSVEDRDLHNEQFF.

The rearrangement links TRBV19 to TRBJ1-1; no definite D call. Germline CDR1 and CDR2: LNHDA and SQIVND (reference sequence). This CDR3 is 13 amino acids long. Trimming left V 7 bases short and J 4 bases short, with 13 bases between. CDR3 in DNA: TGTGCCAGTAAAATCACGGCAATCACTGAAGCTTTCTTT. Translated: CASKITAITEAFF.

V usage is TRBV7-2 and J usage is TRBJ1-1; 8 bases fit TRBD1. Germline lookup yields CDR1 SGHTA and CDR2 FQGNSA. The CDR3 is 14 residues long. Trimming cost V 4 bases and J 3 bases; bases outside gene matches: 4. In nucleotides, the CDR3 is TGTGCCAGCAGCTCTTACAGGGGGTACACTGAAGCTTTCTTT. Its translation is CASSSYRGYTEAFF.

This sequence joins TRBV19 and TRBJ1-3; 7 bases align to TRBD1. Trimming at V came to 7 bases and at J to 0 bases, leaving 12 bases not matched to a gene. This CDR3 spans 17 amino acids. Germline V lookup: CDR1 LNHDA, CDR2 SQIVND (reference sequence). CDR3 residues: CASTATPGQNSGNTIYF. The CDR3 DNA sequence: TGTGCCAGTACCGCTACTCCGGGACAGAACTCTGGAAACACCATATATTTT. Based on the CDR3 plus reference TRBV19 and TRBJ1-3, the full variable domain is DGGITQSPKYLFRKEGQNVTLSCEQNLNHDAMYWYRQDPGQGLRLIYYSQIVNDFQKGDIAEGYSVSREKKESFPLTVTSAQKNPTAFYLCASTATPGQNSGNTIYFGEGSWLTVV.